The 20 T cell receptor beta chains given below trace back to one sample, sequenced in a study of blood T cells in healthy people across ages. Combining a sample-barcoded 5' primer with a J-beta primer mix, a second PCR ran for roughly 6 to 12 cycles. A single record per CDR3 protein comes from TCRdb applying MiXCR to the 5' RACE reads. The data show under 2 million distinct CDR3 sequences, roughly 32% seen once. Input material: blood. The source of these receptors is a woman aged 30 to 39 in good health.

CDR3 DNA sequence: TGTGCCAGCAGTTTAGAGCAACTGCGGAACACCATATATTTT. Protein: CASSLEQLRNTIYF. V usage is TRBV12-3 or TRBV12-4 and J usage is TRBJ1-3, with D unclear. This CDR3 is built from 14 residues. Trimming pared 1 base from V and 7 bases from J, leaving 11 bases between.

The chain couples TRBV7-2 to TRBJ2-2; D possibly corresponds to TRBD2 (5 bases). CDR1 is SGHTA and CDR2 is FQGNSA in the germline V gene. The CDR3 consists of 14 residues. Trimming removed 5 bases from V and 4 bases from J, with 11 bases in between. This CDR3 is CASSPGLFTGELFF. The DNA for the CDR3 is TGTGCCAGCAGCCCCGGACTTTTCACCGGGGAGCTGTTTTTT.

The sample holds a few counts of this clonotype. V is TRBV10-2 and J is TRBJ2-7, with D unclear. The V gene lost 7 bases and the J gene lost 2 bases, with 12 bases spanning the gap. There are 13 residues in the CDR3. Germline V lookup: CDR1 WSHSY, CDR2 SAAADI. CDR3 in amino acids: CASTGLVTYEQYF. In nucleotides, the CDR3 is TGCGCCAGCACTGGCTTAGTTACCTACGAGCAGTACTTC.

This clonotype was recorded at least ten times. The chain uses TRBV6-2 or TRBV6-3 and TRBJ1-5; D is possibly TRBD1 (5 bases). Trimming stripped 0 bases from V and 7 bases from J, with 16 bases between. In germline, CDR1 is MNHEY, CDR2 SVGEGT. This CDR3 has 16 residues. The CDR3 nucleotides read TGTGCCAGCAGTTACTCAGGAGGGCCGAGGGGACAGCCCCAGCATTTT. It is translated as CASSYSGGPRGQPQHF.

This clonotype turned up a few times. CDR3 nucleotides: TGTGCCAGCAGTCCCCCCCTGAACACTGAAGCTTTCTTT. The encoded protein is CASSPPLNTEAFF. This chain joins TRBV12-3 or TRBV12-4 and TRBJ1-1; no clear D gene. V gave up 5 bases and J gave up 0 bases, with 7 bases separating them. The CDR3 runs to 13 residues.

This clonotype was seen more than once but under ten times. The chain has TRBV28 and TRBJ2-6; tentative D call: TRBD1 (6 bases). The CDR3 contains 17 residues. V was pared by 7 bases and J by 2 bases, with 18 bases between. The germline V gene has CDR1 MDHEN and CDR2 SYDVKM. Here the CDR3 reads CASTFQGTRTGANVLTF. Here the CDR3 DNA reads TGTGCCAGCACCTTCCAGGGGACAAGGACTGGGGCCAACGTCCTGACTTTC.

This clonotype was found a few times. V gene TRBV5-1 combines with J gene TRBJ2-2; D is ambiguous. This CDR3 comprises 15 residues. Germline lookup yields CDR1 SGHRS and CDR2 YFSETQ. V dropped 1 base and J dropped 2 bases, with 9 bases sitting between them. CDR3: CASSLTGSNTGELFF. The DNA for the CDR3 is TGCGCCAGCAGCTTGACTGGATCTAACACCGGGGAGCTGTTTTTT.

The genes are TRBV27 and TRBJ2-4, with 9 nucleotides matching TRBD1. TRBJ2-7 matches the DNA end more closely, so the J call is doubtful. The CDR3 is 14 amino acids. Per germline, CDR1 MNHEY and CDR2 SMNVEV (reference sequence). This CDR3 is CASSSSDRGGEQYF. CDR3 in DNA: TGTGCCAGCAGTTCCTCGGACAGGGGAGGCGAGCAGTACTTC.

The chain combines TRBV29-1 with TRBJ1-2; 9 bases are shared with TRBD1. Trimming at V came to 5 bases and at J to 6 bases, leaving 10 bases not matched to a gene. Germline V gene sequence: CDR1 SQVTM, CDR2 ANQGSEA. The CDR3 spans 14 residues. CDR3 coding DNA: TGCAGCGTTTACGGGACAGGGTCTTCGGATGGCTACACCTTC. Amino acids: CSVYGTGSSDGYTF.

This clonotype was detected only a few times. V usage is TRBV3-1 and J usage is TRBJ2-7; D possibly matches TRBD1 or TRBD2 (6 bases each). CDR1 and CDR2 (germline): LGHDT, YNNKEL (reference sequence). Trimming pared 4 bases from V and 2 bases from J, leaving 15 bases between. There are 15 residues in the CDR3. The CDR3 DNA sequence: TGTGCCAGCAGCCCCACCCATAGGGGGGCCTACGAGCAGTACTTC. Protein: CASSPTHRGAYEQYF.

The table lists this clonotype with many counts. The chain's CDR3 is CSGKGWRGQETQYF. The CDR3 DNA reads as TGCAGCGGGAAAGGTTGGCGGGGTCAAGAGACCCAGTACTTC. This chain connects TRBV29-1 to TRBJ2-5, with D perhaps matching TRBD2 (6 bases). The germline V gene encodes CDR1 SQVTM and CDR2 ANQGSEA. The V end lost 7 bases, the J end lost 2 bases, and 17 bases lay between the germline ends. The CDR3 is made up of 14 amino acids.

This clonotype was detected only a few times. This chain links TRBV28 with TRBJ2-7, with D uncertain. The length of the CDR3 is 15 residues. Looked up from germline, CDR1 is MDHEN and CDR2 is SYDVKM. V was pared by 2 bases and J by 4 bases, with 15 bases between. The CDR3 protein is CASSLGSGFRYEQYF. The DNA for the CDR3 is TGTGCCAGCAGTTTAGGGTCCGGATTCAGGTACGAGCAGTACTTC.

In this sample, this clonotype turned up a few times. V and J are TRBV3-1 and TRBJ2-1; D possibly corresponds to TRBD1 (6 bases). The V and J ends lost 4 bases and 7 bases respectively, with 14 bases between them. This CDR3 is built from 14 residues. Germline-derived CDR1 and CDR2 are LGHDT and YNNKEL (reference sequence). In nucleotides, the CDR3 is TGTGCCAGCAGCCTACTAGATACAGGGAATGAGCAGTTCTTC. It translates to CASSLLDTGNEQFF.

The chain is built from TRBV27 and TRBJ2-7; no reliable D call. This CDR3 comprises 17 residues. Germline lookup yields CDR1 MNHEY and CDR2 SMNVEV (reference sequence). Trimming cost V 6 bases and J 1 base, with 22 bases left between them. DNA of the CDR3: TGTGCCAGCAGCCGACCTATATTGGGCAGCCTTTCCTACGAGCAGTACTTC. Its translation: CASSRPILGSLSYEQYF.

This clonotype was seen ten or more times. The V call is TRBV10-3, the J call TRBJ2-7; no reliable D call. Looked up from germline, CDR1 is ENHRY and CDR2 is SYGVKD. Trimming took off 3 bases at V and 3 bases at J, with 12 bases between the two ends. The CDR3 is 14 residues long. CDR3 sequence: CAISEGNGNYEQYF. DNA for the CDR3: TGTGCCATCAGTGAAGGTAACGGAAACTACGAGCAGTACTTC.

V gene TRBV10-3 combines with J gene TRBJ1-5; D may be TRBD1 (6 bases). The CDR3 spans 15 residues. Germline lookup yields CDR1 ENHRY and CDR2 SYGVKD. The germline V and J ends were trimmed by 10 bases and 3 bases, with 19 bases remaining between them. CDR3 sequence: CASKEGGEVNQPQHF. CDR3 bases: TGTGCCAGTAAGGAGGGGGGGGAGGTCAATCAGCCCCAGCATTTT.

This clonotype was seen only a few times. J is TRBJ2-7 and V is TRBV27, with TRBD2 as a possible D gene (8 bases). Trimming removed 4 bases at V and 6 bases at J, with 25 bases between. This CDR3 region has 17 residues. Germline CDR1 reads MNHEY; CDR2 reads SMNVEV (reference sequence). CDR3 DNA sequence: TGTGCCAGCAGTTCAATGGGACAGCCGGGACTAGTTGGCGAGCAGTACTTC. Translated: CASSSMGQPGLVGEQYF.

This clonotype appeared a few times. The V and J genes are TRBV29-1 and TRBJ1-5; TRBD1 agrees at 7 bases. V shed 4 bases, J shed 9 bases, and the junction held 12 bases outside the gene matches. The CDR3 runs 14 residues. Germline CDR1 is SQVTM and CDR2 is ANQGSEA. This chain's CDR3 is CSVVLAGGLRPQHF. The CDR3 region has the DNA TGCAGCGTTGTTCTGGCAGGGGGTCTTCGGCCCCAGCATTTT. The complete variable domain, with remaining parts taken from reference TRBV29-1 and TRBJ1-5, reads SAVISQKPSRDICQRGTSLTIQCQVDSQVTMMFWYRQQPGQSLTLIATANQGSEATYESGFVIDKFPISRPNLTFSTLTVSNMSPEDSSIYLCSVVLAGGLRPQHFGDGTRLSIL.

This chain joins TRBV5-1 and TRBJ2-5; no reliable D call. V was clipped by 4 bases and J by 5 bases, with 15 bases between them. Germline V gene sequence: CDR1 SGHRS, CDR2 YFSETQ. CDR3 length equals 14 residues. The CDR3 loop is CASSPTLRRETQYF. The CDR3 nucleotides are TGCGCCAGCAGCCCAACTCTCCGACGGGAGACCCAGTACTTC.

This clonotype was found a few times. The chain employs TRBV27 and TRBJ2-7; possibly TRBD2 for D (6 bases). Trimming stripped 5 bases from V and 3 bases from J, with 17 bases between. This CDR3 comprises 15 residues. Germline-derived CDR1 and CDR2 are MNHEY and SMNVEV (reference sequence). The DNA of the CDR3 is TGTGCCAGCAGTAGTTTAGGGAGGAATATCTACGAGCAGTACTTC. This translates into CASSSLGRNIYEQYF.